The TCR beta chain under discussion was sequenced for a study of regulatory T cells in long-lasting Graves disease (dated by TCRdb to the early 2020s). Looking at the study overall: Persistent Graves' disease was defined as persistently positive TSH receptor autoantibodies together with antithyroid drug treatment for over 5 years. Peripheral blood TCR sequencing and RNA sequencing compared persistent Graves' disease patients with newly diagnosed Graves' disease patients. The study took place in China and was registered as a clinical trial. A total of around 33 samples were covered by TCR sequencing, comprising around 13 persistent and roughly 20 newly diagnosed Graves' disease patients. On average, persistent Graves' disease patients in the clinical cohort had been on antithyroid drugs for about 9.3 years.

Results the study describes overall, beyond this receptor: Compared with newly diagnosed patients, patients with persistent Graves' disease had lower TCR Shannon entropy and fewer highly expanded clones, which suggests clonal expansion. The study examined only peripheral blood because the primary lesion, thyroid tissue, could not be accessed. Persistent disease showed preferential use of TRBV28, TRBJ1-2 and TRBJ2-5, whereas newly diagnosed disease favored TRBV20-1 and TRBJ2-1. More public clonotypes were shared among persistent patients (2,741) than among newly diagnosed patients (more than 900). The small sample size was acknowledged by the authors as a limitation that may reduce accuracy. Sequencing and analysis were restricted to the TCR beta chain.

Many counts were recorded for this clonotype. There is no known antigen for this receptor. Base quality data are lacking; no much larger clone is found one base away. Libraries were made using multiplex PCR. Sequencer: Illumina HiSeq 4000. To build TCR beta libraries, CDR3 regions were amplified by Arm-PCR using iRepertoire HTBI primers. Before sequencing, the PCR products underwent gel purification. From the authors' description of their analysis: A total of around 59 TRBV and some 15 TRBJ segments were identified across samples and were used for gene usage analysis of CDR3 amino acid clonotypes. COPE and FqMerger were used to merge filtered high-quality paired reads into contigs. BLAST was used to align contigs to IMGT TRBV, TRBD and TRBJ reference genes, with CDR3 defined following IMGT. Any clonotype with a frequency above 0.1% was counted as a highly expanded clone. Shannon entropy served as the measure of repertoire diversity, while the Gini coefficient captured V-J evenness. A clonotype was considered public if more than one individual shared it. In-frame beta chains were kept once TCRdb had trimmed the public reads at Q25 with fastp and called clones with MiXCR. Records with the same CDR3 protein are collapsed into one entry carrying the most frequent genes and DNA. TCRdb's processing, not the study's, gives the V and J calls here. For this sample there are 600,000 to 800,000 distinct CDR3 sequences; 30% appear just once. Clones ranked in the top ten supply roughly 41% of the sample.

At the junction V is shortened by 7 bases and J by 1 base; bases outside the gene matches: 6. The CDR3, from cysteine to phenylalanine, totals 14 residues. Of all the DNA, just the CDR3 is kept, 42 bases in frame from base 1. CDR1 and CDR2, looked up from the germline V gene, are SNHLY and FYNNEI. The time point label, as the study defines it: persistent/refractory GD, antithyroid drugs over 5 years with positive TRAb. For both TCR sequencing and RNA sequencing, RNA was extracted from PBMCs using TRIzol. The diagnosis of Graves' disease followed American Thyroid Association guidelines. Patients for the study were recruited at an endocrinology department in Xi'an, China. Each patient gave 9 to 10 milliliters of peripheral blood, collected in an EDTA anticoagulant tube. Ficoll Paque Plus density gradient separation was used to isolate PBMCs, and no additional T cell sorting was done. An Agilent 2100 Bioanalyzer and agarose gel were used to check RNA quality, while a NanoDrop 2000 measured RNA concentration.

The source of this sequence is a female donor with Graves disease. The specimen was peripheral blood mononuclear cells (PBMCs), collected when the disease was refractory, from a patient treated with antithyroid drugs. This chain joins TRBV2 to TRBJ2-7, with 8 central nucleotides matching TRBD2. CDR3 loop: CASKKTSESYEQYF. The DNA is as follows: TGTGCCAGCAAGAAGACTAGCGAGTCCTACGAGCAGTACTTC. Reference TRBV2 and TRBJ2-7 proteins supply the regions before and after the CDR3; the full variable domain is: EPEVTQTPSHQVTQMGQEVILRCVPISNHLYFYWYRQILGQKVEFLVSFYNNEISEKSEIFDDQFSVERPDGSNFTLKIRSTKLEDSAMYFCASKKTSESYEQYFGPGTRLTVT.